Sequencing of this TCR beta chain was carried out in a study of T cell changes during pregnancy in multiple sclerosis. Data came from immunoSEQ multiplex PCR; TCRdb stores just in-frame clones and leaves some out. The table includes 60,000 to 70,000 clones, roughly 91% detected once. Per germline, CDR1 SGHRS and CDR2 YFSETQ. This CDR3 region has 15 residues. J was trimmed by 10 bases and V by 4 bases; bases with no gene match: 13. The clonotype originates from a female donor in good health, enrolled as a control in a pregnancy study. The chain uses TRBV5-1 and TRBJ2-1, with TRBD2 matching over 8 bases. The input for sequencing was peripheral blood, taken in the third trimester of pregnancy. The CDR3 reads CASSGRPSGFGEQFF. As DNA, the CDR3 is TGCGCCAGCAGCGGGAGGCCTAGCGGGTTTGGAGAGCAGTTCTTC. The whole variable domain, filled in from reference TRBV5-1 and TRBJ2-1, reads KAGVTQTPRYLIKTRGQQVTLSCSPISGHRSVSWYQQTPGQGLQFLFEYFSETQRNKGNFPGRFSGRQFSNSRSEMNVSTLELGDSALYLCASSGRPSGFGEQFFGPGTRLTVL.